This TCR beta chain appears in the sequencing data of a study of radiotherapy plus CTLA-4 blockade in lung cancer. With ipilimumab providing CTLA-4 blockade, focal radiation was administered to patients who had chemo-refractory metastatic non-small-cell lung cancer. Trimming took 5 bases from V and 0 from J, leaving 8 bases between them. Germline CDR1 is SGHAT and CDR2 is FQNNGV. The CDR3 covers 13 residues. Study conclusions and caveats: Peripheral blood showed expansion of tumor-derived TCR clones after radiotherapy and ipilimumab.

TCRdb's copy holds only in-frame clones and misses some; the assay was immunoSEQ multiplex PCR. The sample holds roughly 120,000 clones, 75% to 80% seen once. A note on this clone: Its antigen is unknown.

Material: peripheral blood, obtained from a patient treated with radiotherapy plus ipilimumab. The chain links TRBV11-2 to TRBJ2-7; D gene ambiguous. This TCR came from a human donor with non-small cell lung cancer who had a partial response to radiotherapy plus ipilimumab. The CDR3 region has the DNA TGTGCCAGCAGCCCCGTGAGCTCCTACGAGCAGTACTTC. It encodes CASSPVSSYEQYF.